The clone carrying this T cell receptor beta chain was observed a single time. The target antigen is unknown. The sample originates from a study of identifying expanded T cells in peripheral blood. Whole-study results and caveats: Over about two and four weeks, about 15 and 19 clones changed, versus around 1.2 between replicates.

The table came from immunoSEQ multiplex PCR; TCRdb's copy has only in-frame clones and leaves some out. Found here are approximately 94,000 clones, over 70% of them singletons; the top ten hold just over 5.5%. The V and J ends lost 0 bases and 0 bases respectively, with 10 bases between them. The germline V gene has CDR1 SGHRS and CDR2 YFSETQ. The length of the CDR3 is 16 residues. The chain has TRBV5-1 and TRBJ2-1; D is possibly TRBD2 (6 bases). This receptor was obtained from a person between 18 and 75 years old in good health. The sequenced sample consisted of blood. The CDR3 region has the DNA TGCGCCAGCAGCTTGGGAGTGACTAGCTCCTACAATGAGCAGTTCTTC. Translation gives CASSLGVTSSYNEQFF.